This T cell receptor (beta chain) was sequenced for a study of blood T cell repertoires in COVID-19. Residents of 24 US areas, aged roughly 18 to 89 years, made up the participants. Participants' reported clinical history set cohort assignment. This clone has only a few counts. CDR1 is SGDLS, CDR2 YYNGEE, per germline. The CDR3 is made up of 16 amino acids. With 2 bases clipped from V and 9 bases from J, the junction kept 10 bases outside the gene matches. Using immunoSEQ multiplex PCR, the repertoire was profiled, and TCRdb retains in-frame clones only, with some absent. The sample contains about 440,000 clones, approximately 90% of which appear only once.

The sample was PBMCs or T cells enriched from blood (not recorded which). The rearrangement links TRBV9 to TRBJ1-6, with TRBD1 matching over 8 bases. The clonotype was recovered from a woman between 18 and 30 years old with acute COVID-19. CDR3 nucleotides: TGTGCCAGCAGCGTCGACAGGGGTGGGCTTGGTTCACCCCTCCACTTT. Amino acid sequence: CASSVDRGGLGSPLHF.